This entry lists 4 T cell receptor beta chains sequenced from one sample in a study of cytomegalovirus exposure and HLA in healthy donors. Both 60 Vbeta primers and 13 Jbeta primers went into the PCR. Sequencing used immunoSEQ multiplex PCR; TCRdb keeps in-frame clones, though not all of them. The sample lists around 180,000 clones; about 83% were seen once. The source material was PBMCs. These receptors were taken from a girl aged 10-17 years in good health and CMV-seropositive.

J is TRBJ2-7 and V is TRBV19; the D gene is possibly TRBD1 (6 bases). The CDR3 loop spans 13 amino acids. Trimming removed 6 bases at V and 3 bases at J, with 12 bases between. Germline CDR1 is LNHDA and CDR2 is SQIVND (reference sequence). The CDR3 DNA sequence: TGTGCCAGTAGCAGCGGACAGAACTACGAGCAGTACTTC. Amino acid sequence: CASSSGQNYEQYF.

The chain is built from TRBV6-5 and TRBJ1-2; no reliable D call. Trimming took 6 bases from V and 1 from J, leaving 9 bases between them. Per the germline V gene, CDR1 is MNHEY and CDR2 is SVGAGI. The CDR3 length is 13 residues. The CDR3 region has the DNA TGTGCCAGCAGCCGAGAACTTAACTATGGCTACACCTTC. Amino acid sequence: CASSRELNYGYTF.

This sequence joins TRBV9 and TRBJ2-7; possibly TRBD1 for D (8 bases). Between the trimmed V and J ends, which lost 4 bases and 5 bases, there was a span of 22 bases. The CDR3 has 16 amino acids. Per the germline V gene, CDR1 is SGDLS and CDR2 is YYNGEE. CDR3 amino acids: CASSPRHRGGFDEQYF. The CDR3 nucleotides read TGTGCCAGCAGCCCCCGCCACAGGGGGGGTTTCGACGAGCAGTACTTC.

The chain employs TRBV30 and TRBJ2-4; TRBD2 matches 7 bases. The length of the CDR3 is 13 residues. Looked up from germline, CDR1 is GTSNPN and CDR2 is SVGIG (reference sequence). With V trimmed by 3 bases and J by 9 bases, 8 bases remained unmatched. CDR3 DNA sequence: TGTGCCTGGAGCGGAGGGACTAATTTCATTCAGTACTTC. Translating gives CAWSGGTNFIQYF.